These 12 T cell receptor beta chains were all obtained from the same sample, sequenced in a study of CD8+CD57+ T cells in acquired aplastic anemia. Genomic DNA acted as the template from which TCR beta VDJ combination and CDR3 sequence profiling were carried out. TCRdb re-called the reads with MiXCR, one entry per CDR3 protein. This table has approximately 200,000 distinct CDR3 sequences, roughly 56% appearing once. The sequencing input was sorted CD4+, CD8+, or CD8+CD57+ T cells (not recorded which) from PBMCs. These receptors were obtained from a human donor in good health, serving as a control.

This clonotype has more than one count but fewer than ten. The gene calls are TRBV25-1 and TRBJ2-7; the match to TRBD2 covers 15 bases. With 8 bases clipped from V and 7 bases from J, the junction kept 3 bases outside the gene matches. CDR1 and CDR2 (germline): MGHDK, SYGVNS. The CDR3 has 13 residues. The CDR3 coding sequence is TGTGCCAGCGGACTAGCGGGGGGGCCGGAGCAGTACTTC. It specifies CASGLAGGPEQYF.

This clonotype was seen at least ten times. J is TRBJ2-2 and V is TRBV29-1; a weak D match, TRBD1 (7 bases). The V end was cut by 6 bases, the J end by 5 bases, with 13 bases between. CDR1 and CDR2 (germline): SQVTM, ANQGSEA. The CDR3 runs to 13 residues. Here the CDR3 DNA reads TGCAGCGTCAGACAGGGAGGTACCGGGGAGCTGTTTTTT. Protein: CSVRQGGTGELFF.

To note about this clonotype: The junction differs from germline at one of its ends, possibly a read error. CDR3 region: CASSPYHNEKFF. The CDR3, as DNA: TGTGCCAGCTCACCGTATCACAATGAGAAGTTCTTC. The chain combines TRBV18 with TRBJ2-1; the D is unclear. CDR1 is KGHSH and CDR2 is LQKENI in the germline V gene. The CDR3 length is 12 residues.

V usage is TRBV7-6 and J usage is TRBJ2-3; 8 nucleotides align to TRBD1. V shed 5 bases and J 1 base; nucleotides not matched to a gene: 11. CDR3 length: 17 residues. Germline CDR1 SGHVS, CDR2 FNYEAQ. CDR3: CASSLRVGTGRTDTQYF. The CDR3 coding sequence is TGTGCCAGCAGCCTAAGGGTTGGGACAGGCCGCACAGATACGCAGTATTTT.

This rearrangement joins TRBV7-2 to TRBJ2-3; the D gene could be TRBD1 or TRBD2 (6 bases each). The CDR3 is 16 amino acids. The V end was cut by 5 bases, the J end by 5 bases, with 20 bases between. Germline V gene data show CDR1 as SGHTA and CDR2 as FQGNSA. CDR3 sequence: CASSPGRGQGGDTQYF. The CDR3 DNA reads TGTGCCAGCAGCCCCGGACGGGGGCAGGGAGGAGATACGCAGTATTTT.

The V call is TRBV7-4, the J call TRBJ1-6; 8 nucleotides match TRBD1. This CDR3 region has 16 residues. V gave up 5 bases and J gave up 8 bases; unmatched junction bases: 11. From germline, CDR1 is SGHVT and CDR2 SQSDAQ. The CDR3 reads CASSVGAGQVDSPLHF. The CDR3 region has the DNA TGTGCCAGCAGCGTAGGCGCGGGACAGGTAGATTCACCCCTCCACTTT.

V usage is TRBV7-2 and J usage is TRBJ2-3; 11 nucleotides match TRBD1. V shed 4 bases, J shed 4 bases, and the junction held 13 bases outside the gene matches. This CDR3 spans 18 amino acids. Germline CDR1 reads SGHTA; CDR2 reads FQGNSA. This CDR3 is CASSSTIRDRGNADTQYF. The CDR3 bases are TGTGCCAGCAGCTCAACAATCCGGGACAGGGGGAACGCAGATACGCAGTATTTT.

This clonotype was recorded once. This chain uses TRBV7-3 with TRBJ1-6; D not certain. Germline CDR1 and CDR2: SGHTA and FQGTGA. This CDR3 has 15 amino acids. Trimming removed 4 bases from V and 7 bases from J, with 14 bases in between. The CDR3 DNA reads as TGTGCCAGCAGCTCAATGACGCTGGAGAATTCACCCCTCCACTTT. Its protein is CASSSMTLENSPLHF.

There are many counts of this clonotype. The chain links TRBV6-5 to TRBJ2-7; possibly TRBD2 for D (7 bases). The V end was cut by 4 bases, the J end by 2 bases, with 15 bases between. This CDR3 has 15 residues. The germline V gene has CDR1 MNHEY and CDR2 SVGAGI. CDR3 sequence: CASSWLLGGAYEQYF. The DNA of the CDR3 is TGTGCCAGCAGTTGGCTTTTAGGGGGGGCCTACGAGCAGTACTTC.

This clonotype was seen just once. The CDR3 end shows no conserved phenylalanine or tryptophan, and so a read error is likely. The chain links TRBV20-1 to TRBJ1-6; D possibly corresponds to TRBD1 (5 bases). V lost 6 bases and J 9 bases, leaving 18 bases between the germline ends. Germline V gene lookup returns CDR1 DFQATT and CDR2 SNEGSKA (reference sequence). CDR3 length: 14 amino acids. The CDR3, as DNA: TGCAGTGCCGAGACCGGGACGGGGGTTTCACCCCTCCACTCT. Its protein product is CSAETGTGVSPLHS.

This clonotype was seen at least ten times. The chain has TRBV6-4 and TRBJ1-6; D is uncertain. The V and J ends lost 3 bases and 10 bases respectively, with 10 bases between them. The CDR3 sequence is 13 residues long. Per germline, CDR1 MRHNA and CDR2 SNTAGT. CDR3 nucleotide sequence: TGTGCCAGCAGTGAAGATTCCCGATCACCCCTCCACTTT. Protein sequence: CASSEDSRSPLHF.

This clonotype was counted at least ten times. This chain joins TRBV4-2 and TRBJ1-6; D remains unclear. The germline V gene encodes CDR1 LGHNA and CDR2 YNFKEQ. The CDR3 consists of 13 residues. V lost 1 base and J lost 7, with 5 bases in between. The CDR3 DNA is TGTGCCAGCAGCCAAGGCCTAAATTCACCCCTCCACTTT. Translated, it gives CASSQGLNSPLHF.